This T cell receptor (beta chain) comes out of a study of T cells expressing NK-cell markers. Study at large: Seropositivity for HCMV was found in seven of the eight sequenced donors, with one seronegative.

Reanalyzing the 5' RACE reads, TCRdb keeps one entry per CDR3 protein, without DNA. The sample holds about 160,000 distinct CDR3 sequences. The CDR3 length is 12 residues. The V gene's germline CDR1 is SNHLY and CDR2 FYNNEI. The sample comprised blood T cells: a sorted CD56 or NKG2C T cell subset, CD4+ or CD8+ T cells, or bulk PBMC T cells (not recorded which). This receptor was taken from a man aged 18 to 69 in good health. The rearrangement joins TRBV2 to TRBJ2-2. The CDR3 sequence: CADLGNTGELFF.